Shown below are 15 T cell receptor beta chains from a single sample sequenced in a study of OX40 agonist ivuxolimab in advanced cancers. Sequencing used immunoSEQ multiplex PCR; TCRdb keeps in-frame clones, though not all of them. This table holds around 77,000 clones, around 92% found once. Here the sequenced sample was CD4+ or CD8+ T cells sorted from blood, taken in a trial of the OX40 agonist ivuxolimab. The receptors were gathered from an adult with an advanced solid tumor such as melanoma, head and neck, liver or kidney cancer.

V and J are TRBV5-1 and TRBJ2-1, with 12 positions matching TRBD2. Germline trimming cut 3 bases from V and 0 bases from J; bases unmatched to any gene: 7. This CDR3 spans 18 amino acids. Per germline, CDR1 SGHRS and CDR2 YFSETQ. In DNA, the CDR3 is TGCGCCAGCAGCTACCGACTAGCGGGGGCTAGCTCCTACAATGAGCAGTTCTTC. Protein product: CASSYRLAGASSYNEQFF.

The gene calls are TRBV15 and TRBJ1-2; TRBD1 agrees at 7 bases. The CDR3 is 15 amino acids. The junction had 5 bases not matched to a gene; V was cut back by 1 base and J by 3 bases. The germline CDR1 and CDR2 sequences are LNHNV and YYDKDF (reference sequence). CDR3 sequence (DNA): TGTGCCACCAGCAGAGTTGGAACAGGGGACTATGGCTACACCTTC. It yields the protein CATSRVGTGDYGYTF.

DNA for the CDR3: TGTGCCAGCCTACCCACGGGGGTTGGTGGAAACACCATATATTTT. The encoded protein is CASLPTGVGGNTIYF. The rearrangement links TRBV6-6 to TRBJ1-3; the D gene is possibly TRBD1 (5 bases). With 8 bases removed from V and 3 bases from J, the gap between germline ends came to 17 bases. Germline V gene sequence: CDR1 MNHNY, CDR2 SVGAGI (reference sequence). The CDR3 length is 15 residues.

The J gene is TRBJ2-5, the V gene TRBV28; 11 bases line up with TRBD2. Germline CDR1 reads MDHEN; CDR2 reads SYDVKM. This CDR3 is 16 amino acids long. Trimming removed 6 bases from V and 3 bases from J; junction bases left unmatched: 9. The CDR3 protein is CASSRSGRAGKETQYF. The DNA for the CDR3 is TGTGCCAGCAGCCGTAGCGGGAGGGCCGGCAAAGAGACCCAGTACTTC. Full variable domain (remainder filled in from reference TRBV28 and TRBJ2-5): DVKVTQSSRYLVKRTGEKVFLECVQDMDHENMFWYRQDPGLGLRLIYFSYDVKMKEKGDIPEGYSVSREKKERFSLILESASTNQTSMYLCASSRSGRAGKETQYFGPGTRLLVL.

The CDR3 DNA is TGTGCCAGCTCGCCCGGAGGGACTAGCGGGGGGGACTTCTTC. Amino acids: CASSPGGTSGGDFF. The V call is TRBV7-2, the J call TRBJ2-1; 16 positions agree with TRBD2. This CDR3 has 14 residues. The trim removed 8 bases at V and 16 bases at J, leaving 11 bases unmatched. Germline CDR1 reads SGHTA; CDR2 reads FQGNSA.

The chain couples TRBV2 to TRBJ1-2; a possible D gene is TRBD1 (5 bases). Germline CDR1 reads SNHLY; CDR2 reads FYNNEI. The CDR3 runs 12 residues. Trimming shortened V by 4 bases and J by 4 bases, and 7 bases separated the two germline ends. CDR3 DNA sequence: TGTGCCAGCAGTGGACAGCGCTATGGCTACACCTTC. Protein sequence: CASSGQRYGYTF.

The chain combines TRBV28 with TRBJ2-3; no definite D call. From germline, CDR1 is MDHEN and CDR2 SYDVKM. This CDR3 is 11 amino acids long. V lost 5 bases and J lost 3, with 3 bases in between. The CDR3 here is CASSPTDTQYF. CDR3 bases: TGTGCCAGCAGTCCTACAGATACGCAGTATTTT.

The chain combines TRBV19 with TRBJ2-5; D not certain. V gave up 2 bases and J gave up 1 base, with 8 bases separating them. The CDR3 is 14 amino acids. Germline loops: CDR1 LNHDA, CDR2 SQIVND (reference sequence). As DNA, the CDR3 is TGTGCCAGTAGTATAAAGAAGCTCCAAGAGACCCAGTACTTC. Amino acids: CASSIKKLQETQYF.

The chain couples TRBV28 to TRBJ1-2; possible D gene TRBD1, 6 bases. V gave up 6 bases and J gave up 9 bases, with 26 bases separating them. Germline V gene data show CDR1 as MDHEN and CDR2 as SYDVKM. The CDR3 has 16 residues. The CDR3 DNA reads TGTGCCAGCAGCTCTATATCCTTGGACAGTCCCGGACGCTACACCTTC. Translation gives CASSSISLDSPGRYTF.

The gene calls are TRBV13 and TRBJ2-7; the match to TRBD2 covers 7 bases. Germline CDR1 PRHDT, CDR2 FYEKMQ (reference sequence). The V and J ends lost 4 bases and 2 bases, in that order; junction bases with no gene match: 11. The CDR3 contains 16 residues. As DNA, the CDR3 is TGTGCCAGCAGCTCCCTCCCCACTAGCGCACCCTACGAGCAGTACTTC. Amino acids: CASSSLPTSAPYEQYF.

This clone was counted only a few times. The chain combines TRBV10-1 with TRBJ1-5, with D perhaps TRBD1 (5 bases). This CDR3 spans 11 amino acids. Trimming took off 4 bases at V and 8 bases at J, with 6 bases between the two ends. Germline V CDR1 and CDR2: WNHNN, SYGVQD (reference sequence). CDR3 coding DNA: TGCGCCAGCAGTGCGGACAAGCCCCAGCATTTT. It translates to CASSADKPQHF.

In DNA, the CDR3 is TGTGCCAGCAGCTCCGGACTAGAAGCAGATACGCAGTATTTT. Encoded protein: CASSSGLEADTQYF. The genes are TRBV11-3 and TRBJ2-3, with 7 bases aligning to TRBD2. The CDR3 is 14 amino acids. After removal of 4 bases from V and 4 bases from J, the junction contained 5 bases not matched to a gene. Germline loops: CDR1 SGHNT, CDR2 YENEEA.

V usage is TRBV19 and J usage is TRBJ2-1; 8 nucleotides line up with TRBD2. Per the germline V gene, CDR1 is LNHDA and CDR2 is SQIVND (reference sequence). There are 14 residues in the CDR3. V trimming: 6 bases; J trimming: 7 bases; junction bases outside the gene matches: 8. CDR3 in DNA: TGTGCCAGTAGAAGGACTAGCTACTTGAATGAGCAGTTCTTC. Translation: CASRRTSYLNEQFF.

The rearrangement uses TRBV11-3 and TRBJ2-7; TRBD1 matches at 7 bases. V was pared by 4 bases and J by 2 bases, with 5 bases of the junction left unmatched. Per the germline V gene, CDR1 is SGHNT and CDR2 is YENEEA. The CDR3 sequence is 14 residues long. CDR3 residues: CASSSDRSAYEQYF. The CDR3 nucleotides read TGTGCCAGCAGCTCGGACAGGAGTGCCTACGAGCAGTACTTC.

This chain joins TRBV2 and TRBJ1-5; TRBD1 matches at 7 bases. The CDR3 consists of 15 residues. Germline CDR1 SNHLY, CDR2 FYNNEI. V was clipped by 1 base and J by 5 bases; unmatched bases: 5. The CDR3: CASSEGGRGYQPQHF. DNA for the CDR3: TGTGCCAGCAGTGAAGGTGGCAGGGGGTATCAGCCCCAGCATTTT.